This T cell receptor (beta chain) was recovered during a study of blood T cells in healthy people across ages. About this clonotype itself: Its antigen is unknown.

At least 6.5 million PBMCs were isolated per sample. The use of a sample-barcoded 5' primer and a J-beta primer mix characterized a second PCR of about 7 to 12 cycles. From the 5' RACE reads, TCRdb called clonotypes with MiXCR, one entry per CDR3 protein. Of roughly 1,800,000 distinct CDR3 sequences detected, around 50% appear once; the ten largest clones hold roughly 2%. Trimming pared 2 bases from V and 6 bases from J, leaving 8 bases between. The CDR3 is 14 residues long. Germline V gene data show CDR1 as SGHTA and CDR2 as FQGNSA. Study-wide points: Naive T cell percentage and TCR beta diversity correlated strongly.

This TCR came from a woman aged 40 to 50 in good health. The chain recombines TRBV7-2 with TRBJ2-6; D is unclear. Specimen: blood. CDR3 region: CASSLSFEANVLTF. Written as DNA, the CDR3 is TGTGCCAGCAGCTTATCATTCGAGGCCAACGTCCTGACTTTC.